The 14 T cell receptor beta chains reported below all come from one sample, sequenced in a study of post-analysis software for immune sequencing data. The authors incorporated unique molecular identifiers into the TCR beta cDNA libraries. A single record per CDR3 protein comes from TCRdb applying MiXCR to the PCR reads. The sample has some 690,000 distinct CDR3 sequences, 55% to 70% seen once. Findings and caveats of the study: Controls had lower frequencies than patients of roughly five TRBV segments, which included TRBV5-6, TRBV5-1 and TRBV20-1.

These TCRs are of unknown antigen specificity. Source material: blood. These receptors all stem from a girl aged 2 to 9 with multiple sclerosis.

The chain combines TRBV5-1 with TRBJ2-7; 13 bases fit TRBD2. With the DNA end fitting TRBJ2-1 better, the J assignment may be wrong. This CDR3 is 17 amino acids long. CDR1 is SGHRS, CDR2 YFSETQ, per germline. The CDR3 here is CASSYGLAGVLVGEQFF. The CDR3, as DNA: TGCGCCAGCAGCTATGGACTAGCGGGAGTCCTCGTGGGCGAGCAGTTCTTC.

This clonotype came up a few times. The chain is built from TRBV12-3 or TRBV12-4 and TRBJ2-1; D remains unclear. The ends were cut back, 5 bases at V and 2 bases at J, with 13 bases in the middle. The CDR3 is 15 residues long. CDR3 sequence reads: CASSENTVPYNEQFF. CDR3 nucleotides: TGTGCCAGCAGTGAAAACACGGTTCCCTACAATGAGCAGTTCTTC.

The V and J genes are TRBV20-1 and TRBJ1-3; D is uncertain. The V gene's germline CDR1 is DFQATT and CDR2 SNEGSKA (reference sequence). V lost 1 base to trimming and J lost 4 bases, with 17 bases between them. This CDR3 has 16 residues. CDR3 residues: CSARGVTRAGGNTIYF. The CDR3 DNA reads TGCAGTGCTAGAGGGGTTACCCGGGCGGGAGGAAACACCATATATTTT.

The chain combines TRBV7-9 with TRBJ1-1; weak D call: TRBD1 (5 bases). The germline V and J ends were trimmed by 2 bases and 2 bases, with 12 bases remaining between them. The germline CDR1 and CDR2 sequences are SEHNR and FQNEAQ (reference sequence). The CDR3 runs to 15 residues. The DNA of the CDR3 is TGTGCCAGCAGCTTAACTGTCGGACAAAACACTGAAGCTTTCTTT. Amino acids: CASSLTVGQNTEAFF.

This clonotype was seen a handful of times. The gene calls are TRBV20-1 and TRBJ2-7; tentatively, D is TRBD1 (6 bases). Germline CDR1 DFQATT, CDR2 SNEGSKA (reference sequence). V was pared by 6 bases and J by 3 bases, with 9 bases between. The CDR3 has 11 residues. The CDR3 protein is CSARQVYEQYF. CDR3 bases: TGCAGTGCCCGACAGGTCTACGAGCAGTACTTC.

The chain uses TRBV3-1 and TRBJ2-6; 13 nucleotides match TRBD2. Trimming at V came to 4 bases and at J to 4 bases, leaving 4 bases not matched to a gene. The germline V gene encodes CDR1 LGHDT and CDR2 YNNKEL (reference sequence). CDR3 length: 17 amino acids. CDR3 amino acids: CASSRTSGSGGANVLTF. The CDR3 region has the DNA TGTGCCAGCAGCCGGACTAGCGGGAGTGGCGGGGCCAACGTCCTGACTTTC. Full variable domain (missing parts from reference TRBV3-1 and TRBJ2-6): DTAVSQTPKYLVTQMGNDKSIKCEQNLGHDTMYWYKQDSKKFLKIMFSYNNKELIINETVPNRFSPKSPDKAHLNLHINSLELGDSAVYFCASSRTSGSGGANVLTFGAGSRLTVL.

The table lists this clonotype with a few counts. A much more abundant neighbour one base away suggests this may be a read error. DNA for the CDR3: TGCGCCAGCAGTTTGTTGCCTAGCGGAGATTACAATGAGCAGTTCTTC. Amino acids: CASSLLPSGDYNEQFF. This chain links TRBV5-1 with TRBJ2-1; 7 nucleotides agree with TRBD2. CDR1 and CDR2 (germline): SGHRS, YFSETQ. The CDR3 extends over 16 amino acids. V was clipped by 5 bases and J by 4 bases; unmatched bases: 12.

The V call is TRBV5-1, the J call TRBJ2-5; D gene ambiguous. Per germline, CDR1 SGHRS and CDR2 YFSETQ. V was cut by 6 bases and J by 3 bases, with 9 bases left in between. This CDR3 is built from 12 residues. The chain's CDR3 is CASKDNEETQYF. CDR3 DNA sequence: TGCGCCAGCAAAGACAACGAAGAGACCCAGTACTTC.

A note on this clonotype: One end of the junction is discordant with germline, which a read error may explain. The chain recombines TRBV29-1 with TRBJ2-5; weak D call: TRBD1 (6 bases). The CDR3 loop spans 14 amino acids. From germline, CDR1 is SQVTM and CDR2 ANQGSEA. The DNA of the CDR3 is TGCAGCGTTGTGTTAAGAGGACAGCAAGAGACCCGGTACTTC. Protein sequence: CSVVLRGQQETRYF. Supplemented by reference TRBV29-1 and TRBJ2-5, the full variable domain reads SAVISQKPSRDICQRGTSLTIQCQVDSQVTMMFWYRQQPGQSLTLIATANQGSEATYESGFVIDKFPISRPNLTFSTLTVSNMSPEDSSIYLCSVVLRGQQETRYFGPGTRLLVL.

V gene TRBV6-1 combines with J gene TRBJ1-5; D is undetermined. Trimming removed 4 bases from V and 7 bases from J, with 5 bases in between. Germline assignment: CDR1 MNHNS and CDR2 SASEGT. The CDR3 is 11 residues long. This CDR3 is CASSGNQPQHF. The CDR3 DNA follows: TGTGCCAGCAGTGGGAACCAGCCCCAGCATTTT.

This rearrangement joins TRBV6-1 to TRBJ2-1; the D gene is possibly TRBD1 (6 bases). Germline CDR1 is MNHNS and CDR2 is SASEGT. CDR3 length: 13 amino acids. Here the CDR3 reads CVCWGRSYNEQFF. The CDR3, as DNA: TGTGTCTGCTGGGGGCGGTCCTACAATGAGCAGTTCTTC.

The chain employs TRBV5-1 and TRBJ2-1; tentatively, D is TRBD1 (6 bases). This CDR3 contains 14 residues. V lost 3 bases to trimming and J lost 4 bases, with 11 bases between them. Germline V gene sequence: CDR1 SGHRS, CDR2 YFSETQ. CDR3 nucleotide sequence: TGCGCCAGCAGCTCCCAAACAGGGTACAATGAGCAGTTCTTC. This gives the protein CASSSQTGYNEQFF.

V and J are TRBV7-9 and TRBJ1-5; TRBD1 aligns across 11 bases. V lost 5 bases, J lost 3 bases, and 6 bases stayed unmatched. Germline V lookup: CDR1 SEHNR, CDR2 FQNEAQ (reference sequence). The CDR3 extends over 16 amino acids. The CDR3 protein is CASSGGTGGSNQPQHF. The DNA for the CDR3 is TGTGCCAGCAGCGGCGGGACAGGGGGATCCAATCAGCCCCAGCATTTT.

The table lists this clonotype with a few counts. The chain couples TRBV6-5 to TRBJ1-2, with 7 nucleotides matching TRBD1. CDR1 and CDR2 (germline): MNHEY, SVGAGI. With 4 bases clipped from V and 5 bases from J, the junction kept 7 bases outside the gene matches. This CDR3 is built from 14 residues. The chain's CDR3 is CASSSNRGPYGYTF. As DNA, the CDR3 is TGTGCCAGCAGTTCCAACAGGGGACCTTATGGCTACACCTTC.